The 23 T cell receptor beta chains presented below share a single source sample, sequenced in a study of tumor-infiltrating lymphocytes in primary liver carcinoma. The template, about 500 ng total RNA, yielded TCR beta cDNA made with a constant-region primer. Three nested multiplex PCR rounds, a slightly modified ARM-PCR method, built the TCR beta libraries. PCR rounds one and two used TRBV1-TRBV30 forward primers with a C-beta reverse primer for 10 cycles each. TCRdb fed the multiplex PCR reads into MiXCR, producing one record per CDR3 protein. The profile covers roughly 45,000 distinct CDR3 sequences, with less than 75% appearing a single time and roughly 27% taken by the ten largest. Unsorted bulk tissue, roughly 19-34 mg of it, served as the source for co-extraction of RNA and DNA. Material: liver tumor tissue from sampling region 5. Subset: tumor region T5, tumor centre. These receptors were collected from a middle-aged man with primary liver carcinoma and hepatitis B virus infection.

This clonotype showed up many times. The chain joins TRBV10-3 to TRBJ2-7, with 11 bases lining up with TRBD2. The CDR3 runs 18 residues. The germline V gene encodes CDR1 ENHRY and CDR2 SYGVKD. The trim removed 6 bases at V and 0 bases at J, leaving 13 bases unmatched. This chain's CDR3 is CAISPGLAASPFSYEQYF. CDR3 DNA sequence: TGTGCCATCAGCCCGGGACTAGCGGCGTCCCCCTTCTCCTACGAGCAGTACTTC.

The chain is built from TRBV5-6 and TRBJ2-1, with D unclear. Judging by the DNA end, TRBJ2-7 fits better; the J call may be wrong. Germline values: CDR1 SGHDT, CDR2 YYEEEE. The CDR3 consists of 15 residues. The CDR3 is CASSRTESRAPEQYF. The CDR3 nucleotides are TGTGCCAGCAGCCGTACCGAAAGCAGAGCACCTGAGCAGTACTTC.

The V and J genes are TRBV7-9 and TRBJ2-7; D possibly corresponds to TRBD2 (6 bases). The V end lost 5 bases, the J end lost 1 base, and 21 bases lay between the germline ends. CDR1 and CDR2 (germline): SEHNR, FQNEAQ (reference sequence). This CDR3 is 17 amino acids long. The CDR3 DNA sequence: TGTGCCAGCAGCGGGGGGATAGGGTACCGACAGTCCTACGAGCAGTACTTC. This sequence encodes CASSGGIGYRQSYEQYF.

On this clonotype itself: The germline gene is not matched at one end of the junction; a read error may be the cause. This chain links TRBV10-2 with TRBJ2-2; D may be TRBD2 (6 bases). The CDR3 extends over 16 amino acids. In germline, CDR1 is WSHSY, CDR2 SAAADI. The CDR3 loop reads CASSVARGWNTGDLFF. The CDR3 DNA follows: TGCGCCAGCAGTGTGGCGCGGGGATGGAATACCGGGGACCTGTTTTTT.

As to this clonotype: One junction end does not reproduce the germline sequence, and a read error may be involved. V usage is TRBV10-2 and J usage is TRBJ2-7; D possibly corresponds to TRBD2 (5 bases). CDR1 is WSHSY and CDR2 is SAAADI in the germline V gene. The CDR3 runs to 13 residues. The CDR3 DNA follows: TGCGCCAGTAGTGAGGGCAGTTCCTACGAGCAGTACTTC. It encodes CASSEGSSYEQYF.

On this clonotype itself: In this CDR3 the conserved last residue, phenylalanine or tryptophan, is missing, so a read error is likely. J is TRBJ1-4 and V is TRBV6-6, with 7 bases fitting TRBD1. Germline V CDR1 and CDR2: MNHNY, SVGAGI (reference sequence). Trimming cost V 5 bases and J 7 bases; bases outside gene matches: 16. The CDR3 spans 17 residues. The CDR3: CASSGTVNIPGGEKLFL. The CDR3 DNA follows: TGTGCCAGCAGTGGGACAGTAAATATCCCGGGGGGTGAAAAACTGTTTTTA.

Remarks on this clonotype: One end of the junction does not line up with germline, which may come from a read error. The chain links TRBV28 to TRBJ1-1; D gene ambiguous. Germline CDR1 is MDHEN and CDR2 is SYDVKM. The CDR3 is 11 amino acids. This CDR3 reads CANSLKVKAFF. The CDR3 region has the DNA TGTGCCAACAGTCTAAAAGTAAAAGCTTTCTTT.

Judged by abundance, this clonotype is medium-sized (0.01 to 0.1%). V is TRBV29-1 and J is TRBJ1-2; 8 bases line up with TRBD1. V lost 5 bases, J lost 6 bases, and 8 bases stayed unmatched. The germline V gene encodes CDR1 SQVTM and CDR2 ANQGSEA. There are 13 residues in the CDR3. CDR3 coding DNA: TGCAGCGTTACAACAGGGGGGACGGATGGCTACACCTTC. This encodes CSVTTGGTDGYTF.

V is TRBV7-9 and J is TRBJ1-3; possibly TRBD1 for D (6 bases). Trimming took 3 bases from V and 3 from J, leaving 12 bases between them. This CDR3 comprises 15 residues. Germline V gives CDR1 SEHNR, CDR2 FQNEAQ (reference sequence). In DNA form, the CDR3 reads TGTGCCAGCAGCTTTGCCGGGACAAGTGGAAACACCATATATTTT. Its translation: CASSFAGTSGNTIYF.

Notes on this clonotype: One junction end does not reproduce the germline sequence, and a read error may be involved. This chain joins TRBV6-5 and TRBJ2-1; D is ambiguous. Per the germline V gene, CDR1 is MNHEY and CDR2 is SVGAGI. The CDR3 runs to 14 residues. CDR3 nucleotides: TGTGCCAGCAGTGTCAGTGGTAGAATCAATGAGCTGTTCTTC. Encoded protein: CASSVSGRINELFF.

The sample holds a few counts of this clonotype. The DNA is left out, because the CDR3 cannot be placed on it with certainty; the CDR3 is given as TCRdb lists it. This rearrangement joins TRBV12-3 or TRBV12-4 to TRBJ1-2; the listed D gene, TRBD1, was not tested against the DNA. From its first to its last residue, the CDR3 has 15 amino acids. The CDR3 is CARSLRDRPNYGCTF.

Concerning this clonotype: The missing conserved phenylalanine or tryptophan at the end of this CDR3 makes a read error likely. The CDR3, as DNA: TGTGCCAGCAGCCCAGGTCAGAAAACTAGCACATATACGCAGTATTCT. Translation: CASSPGQKTSTYTQYS. The rearrangement joins TRBV14 to TRBJ2-3, with D maybe TRBD2 (6 bases). Germline assignment: CDR1 SGHDN and CDR2 FVKESK. The CDR3 extends over 16 amino acids.

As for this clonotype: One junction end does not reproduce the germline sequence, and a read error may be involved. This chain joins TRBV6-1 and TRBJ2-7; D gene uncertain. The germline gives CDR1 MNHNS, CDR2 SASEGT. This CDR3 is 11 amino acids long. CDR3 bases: TGTGCCAGCAGTGTCCACTACAAGCAGTACTTC. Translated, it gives CASSVHYKQYF.

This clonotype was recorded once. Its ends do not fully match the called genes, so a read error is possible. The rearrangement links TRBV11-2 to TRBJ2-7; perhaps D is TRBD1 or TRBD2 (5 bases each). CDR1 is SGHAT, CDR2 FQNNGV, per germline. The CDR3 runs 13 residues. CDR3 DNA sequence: TGTGCCAGTAGCCCGGGACCGCCTTACGACCAGTACTTC. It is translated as CASSPGPPYDQYF.

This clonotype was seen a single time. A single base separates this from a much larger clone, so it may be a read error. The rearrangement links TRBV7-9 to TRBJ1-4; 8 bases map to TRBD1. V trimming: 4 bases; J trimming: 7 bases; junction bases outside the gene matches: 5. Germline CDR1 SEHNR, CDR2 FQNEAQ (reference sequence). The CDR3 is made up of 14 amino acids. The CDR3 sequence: CASSSGQGTEKLFF. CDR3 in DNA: TGTGCCAGCAGCTCCGGACAGGGCACTGAAAAACTGTTTTTT.

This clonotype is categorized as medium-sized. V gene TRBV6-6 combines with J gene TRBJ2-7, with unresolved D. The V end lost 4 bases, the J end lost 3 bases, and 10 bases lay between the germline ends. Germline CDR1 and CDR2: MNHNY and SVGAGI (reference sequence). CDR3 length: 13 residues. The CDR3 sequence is CASSFGPDYEQYF. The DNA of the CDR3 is TGTGCCAGCAGTTTCGGACCGGACTACGAGCAGTACTTC.

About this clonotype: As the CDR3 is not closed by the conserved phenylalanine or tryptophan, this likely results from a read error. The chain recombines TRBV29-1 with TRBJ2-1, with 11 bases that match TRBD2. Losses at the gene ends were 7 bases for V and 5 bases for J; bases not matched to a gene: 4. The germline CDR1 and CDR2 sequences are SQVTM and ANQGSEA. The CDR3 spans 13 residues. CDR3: CSGRGLADNEQFP. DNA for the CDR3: TGCAGCGGTCGGGGACTAGCGGACAATGAGCAGTTCCCC.

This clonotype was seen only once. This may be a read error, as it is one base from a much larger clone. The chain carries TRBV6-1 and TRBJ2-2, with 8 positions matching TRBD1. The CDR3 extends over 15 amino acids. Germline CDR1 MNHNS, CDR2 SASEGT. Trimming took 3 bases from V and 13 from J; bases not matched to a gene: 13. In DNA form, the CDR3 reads TGTGCCAGCAGTGAGGGACAGGTGAACACCGAGGGGCTGTTTTTT. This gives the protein CASSEGQVNTEGLFF.

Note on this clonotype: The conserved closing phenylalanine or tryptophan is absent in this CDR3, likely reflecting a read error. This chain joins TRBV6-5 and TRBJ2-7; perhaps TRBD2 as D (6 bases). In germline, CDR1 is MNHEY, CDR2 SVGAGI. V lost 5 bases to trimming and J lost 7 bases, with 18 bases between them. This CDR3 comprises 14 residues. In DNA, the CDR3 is TGTGCCAGCAGTCCATCCCGGGAGAGGATGGAGCAGTACTAC. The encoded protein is CASSPSRERMEQYY.

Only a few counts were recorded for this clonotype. The CDR3 loop is CASSSGLAGDTEQFF. The CDR3, as DNA: TGTGCCAGCAGTTCTGGACTAGCGGGAGATACTGAGCAGTTCTTC. V gene TRBV5-5 combines with J gene TRBJ2-1; 13 nucleotides agree with TRBD2. The trim removed 5 bases at V and 9 bases at J, leaving 8 bases unmatched. Germline CDR1 and CDR2: SGHKS and YYEKEE (reference sequence). The CDR3 is made up of 15 amino acids.

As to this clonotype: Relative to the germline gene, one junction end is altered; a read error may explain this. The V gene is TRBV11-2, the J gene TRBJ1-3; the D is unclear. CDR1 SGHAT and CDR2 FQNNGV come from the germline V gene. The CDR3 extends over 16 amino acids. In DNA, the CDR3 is TGTGCCAGCAGCTTTACTATCAGAGACTCTGGAAACGCCATATATTTT. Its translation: CASSFTIRDSGNAIYF. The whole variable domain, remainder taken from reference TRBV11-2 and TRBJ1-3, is EAGVAQSPRYKIIEKRQSVAFWCNPISGHATLYWYQQILGQGPKLLIQFQNNGVVDDSQLPKDRFSAERLKGVDSTLKIQPAKLEDSAVYLCASSFTIRDSGNAIYFGEGSWLTVV.

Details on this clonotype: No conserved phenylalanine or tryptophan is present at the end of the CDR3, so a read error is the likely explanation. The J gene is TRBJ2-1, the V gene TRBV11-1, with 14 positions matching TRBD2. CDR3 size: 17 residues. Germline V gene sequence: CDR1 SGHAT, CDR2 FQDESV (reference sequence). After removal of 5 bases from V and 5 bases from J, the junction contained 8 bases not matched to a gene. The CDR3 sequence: CASSLGLAGEIDNEQFL. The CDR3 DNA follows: TGTGCCAGCAGCCTGGGACTAGCGGGAGAAATTGACAATGAGCAGTTCCTT.

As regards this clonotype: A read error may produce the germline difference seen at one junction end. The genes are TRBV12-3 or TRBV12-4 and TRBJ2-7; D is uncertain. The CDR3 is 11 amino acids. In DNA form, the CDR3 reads TGTGCCAGCAGTTTGAGGCACTTCTATCGGTTC. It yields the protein CASSLRHFYRF.